One and the same sample provided the 21 T cell receptor beta chains below, sequenced in a study of cytomegalovirus exposure and HLA in healthy donors (dated by TCRdb to 2016 to 2017). Receptors were amplified or captured by the immunoSEQ multiplex PCR assay. A mixture of 60 forward primers for TCR Vbeta segments and 13 reverse primers for TCR Jbeta segments was used in the multiplex PCR. Sourced from immuneACCESS, this table was stored by TCRdb with only in-frame sequences that have V and J called. A share of the clones is absent; for the studies checked, an unresolved V gene accounts for under half, and the remainder has no known explanation. The sample yields 55,000 to 70,000 clones; 75% to 90% were counted once. Roughly 2% of the sample belongs to the ten largest clones. Specimen: PBMCs. Receptors were obtained from a woman in her thirties in good health and CMV-seronegative.

V is TRBV5-1 and J is TRBJ1-2, with 10 positions matching TRBD1. CDR1 is SGHRS, CDR2 YFSETQ, per germline. CDR3 size: 14 residues. The trim removed 4 bases at V and 5 bases at J, leaving 5 bases unmatched. The CDR3 loop is CASSPGTGVYGYTF. CDR3 nucleotide sequence: TGCGCCAGCAGCCCCGGGACAGGGGTTTATGGCTACACCTTC.

The chain uses TRBV19 and TRBJ1-5; 8 nucleotides align to TRBD1. Germline CDR1 reads LNHDA; CDR2 reads SQIVND (reference sequence). The CDR3 has 15 residues. V lost 3 bases and J lost 7; bases outside the gene matches: 8. The CDR3 spells CASSIIRQGNQPQHF. In DNA, the CDR3 is TGTGCCAGTAGTATCATAAGACAGGGGAACCAGCCCCAGCATTTT.

The gene calls are TRBV28 and TRBJ1-5; D uncertain. CDR1 is MDHEN and CDR2 is SYDVKM in the germline V gene. The V end lost 6 bases, the J end lost 6 bases, and 21 bases lay between the germline ends. The CDR3 runs to 16 residues. The CDR3 coding sequence is TGTGCCAGCAGGACCGGGCCAAGGTCCGGGAGTCAGCCCCAGCATTTT. Its protein product is CASRTGPRSGSQPQHF.

The chain uses TRBV5-1 and TRBJ2-1; 8 bases agree with TRBD2. CDR1 and CDR2 (germline): SGHRS, YFSETQ. The CDR3 loop spans 14 amino acids. V shed 4 bases, J shed 8 bases, and the junction held 8 bases outside the gene matches. CDR3 protein: CASSGSGTGYEQFF. In DNA form, the CDR3 reads TGCGCCAGCAGCGGTAGCGGGACTGGGTATGAGCAGTTCTTC.

This sequence joins TRBV5-5 and TRBJ2-3; D not certain. Germline V lookup: CDR1 SGHKS, CDR2 YYEKEE (reference sequence). The ends were cut back, 5 bases at V and 4 bases at J, with 23 bases in the middle. There are 17 residues in the CDR3. The CDR3 spells CASSHKQPASRADTQYF. The CDR3 coding sequence is TGTGCCAGCAGTCATAAACAACCAGCGAGTCGGGCAGATACGCAGTATTTT. The full variable domain, its missing parts supplied by reference TRBV5-5 and TRBJ2-3, is DAGVTQSPTHLIKTRGQQVTLRCSPISGHKSVSWYQQVLGQGPQFIFQYYEKEERGRGNFPDRFSARQFPNYSSELNVNALLLGDSALYLCASSHKQPASRADTQYFGPGTRLTVL.

The chain joins TRBV6-6 to TRBJ1-1, with a possible D match to TRBD1 (5 bases). This CDR3 has 15 residues. The V and J ends lost 0 bases and 6 bases respectively, with 14 bases between them. Germline-derived CDR1 and CDR2 are MNHNY and SVGAGI (reference sequence). The CDR3 spells CASSYSGLPRPEAFF. CDR3 in DNA: TGTGCCAGCAGTTACTCGGGACTCCCAAGGCCTGAAGCTTTCTTT.

V and J are TRBV15 and TRBJ2-7, with 15 bases lining up with TRBD2. The CDR3 has 18 residues. Germline CDR1 LNHNV, CDR2 YYDKDF (reference sequence). Trimming at V came to 0 bases and at J to 9 bases, leaving 12 bases not matched to a gene. The CDR3 is CATSRERAGTSGRRRQYF. The CDR3 DNA reads TGTGCCACCAGCAGAGAGCGGGCCGGGACTAGCGGGAGGCGCAGGCAGTACTTC.

The J gene is TRBJ2-7, the V gene TRBV12-5; the match to TRBD1 covers 9 bases. Losses at the gene ends were 1 base for V and 2 bases for J; bases not matched to a gene: 3. The CDR3 spans 15 residues. In germline, CDR1 is LGHNT, CDR2 FRNRAP. In DNA form, the CDR3 reads TGTGCTAGTGGTTTGGCCGGGACAGGGACCTACGAGCAGTACTTC. It codes for CASGLAGTGTYEQYF. The variable domain in full, completed from reference TRBV12-5 and TRBJ2-7, reads DARVTQTPRHKVTEMGQEVTMRCQPILGHNTVFWYRQTMMQGLELLAYFRNRAPLDDSGMPKDRFSAEMPDATLATLKIQPSEPRDSAVYFCASGLAGTGTYEQYFGPGTRLTVT.

V is TRBV6-1 and J is TRBJ1-5; perhaps TRBD1 as D (5 bases). Germline loops: CDR1 MNHNS, CDR2 SASEGT. Trimming shortened V by 6 bases and J by 3 bases, and 12 bases separated the two germline ends. The CDR3 totals 14 residues. The CDR3 nucleotides read TGTGCCAGCAGGGCAAGACAGTACAATCAGCCCCAGCATTTT. It encodes CASRARQYNQPQHF.

The genes are TRBV5-1 and TRBJ2-5; 7 bases are a match to TRBD2. Germline values: CDR1 SGHRS, CDR2 YFSETQ. Trimming removed 3 bases from V and 0 bases from J; junction bases left unmatched: 8. The CDR3 length is 16 residues. The CDR3: CASSSSPGGYQETQYF. The CDR3 region has the DNA TGCGCCAGCAGCTCTTCACCCGGGGGGTACCAAGAGACCCAGTACTTC.

This chain links TRBV27 with TRBJ2-1, with TRBD2 identical over 11 bases. The CDR3 runs 15 residues. Germline CDR1 MNHEY, CDR2 SMNVEV (reference sequence). Unmatched junction bases numbered 4, after V lost 4 bases and J lost 5 bases. In DNA form, the CDR3 reads TGTGCCAGCAGTTGGGGACTAGCGGAGAACAATGAGCAGTTCTTC. This codes for CASSWGLAENNEQFF.

The V and J genes are TRBV7-2 and TRBJ2-1; 10 bases line up with TRBD2. There are 15 residues in the CDR3. Trimming cost V 2 bases and J 6 bases; bases outside gene matches: 4. Germline assignment: CDR1 SGHTA and CDR2 FQGNSA. CDR3 sequence: CASSLQAGGGNEQFF. DNA of the CDR3: TGTGCCAGCAGCTTACAAGCGGGAGGGGGCAATGAGCAGTTCTTC. Supplemented by reference TRBV7-2 and TRBJ2-1, the full variable domain reads GAGVSQSPSNKVTEKGKDVELRCDPISGHTALYWYRQSLGQGLEFLIYFQGNSAPDKSGLPSDRFSAERTGGSVSTLTIQRTQQEDSAVYLCASSLQAGGGNEQFFGPGTRLTVL.

The chain joins TRBV10-3 to TRBJ1-5; 7 positions agree with TRBD1. Per the germline V gene, CDR1 is ENHRY and CDR2 is SYGVKD. This CDR3 is built from 14 residues. Trimming took 4 bases from V and 8 from J; bases not matched to a gene: 8. DNA for the CDR3: TGTGCCATCAGTGCCGGGACAGATGGTGAGCCCCAGCATTTT. Translating gives CAISAGTDGEPQHF.

This clone showed up just once. The CDR3 nucleotides are TGTGCCAGCAGTTTAGGGACAGGGTATGAGCAGTTCTTC. It encodes CASSLGTGYEQFF. The chain combines TRBV27 with TRBJ2-1, with TRBD1 matching 9 bases. V lost 2 bases and J lost 8; bases outside the gene matches: 1. Germline values: CDR1 MNHEY, CDR2 SMNVEV (reference sequence). The CDR3 consists of 13 residues.

This rearrangement joins TRBV14 to TRBJ2-3, with D perhaps matching TRBD2 (6 bases). Germline-derived CDR1 and CDR2 are SGHDN and FVKESK. This CDR3 contains 15 residues. The ends were cut back, 2 bases at V and 4 bases at J, with 13 bases in the middle. The CDR3 nucleotides are TGTGCCAGCAGCCAAATCGTGGGGGGAGCAGATACGCAGTATTTT. Protein sequence: CASSQIVGGADTQYF.

This clone appeared a few times. V gene TRBV7-9 combines with J gene TRBJ2-1; no firm D call. Trimming pared 0 bases from V and 4 bases from J, leaving 7 bases between. The germline V gene has CDR1 SEHNR and CDR2 FQNEAQ (reference sequence). There are 14 residues in the CDR3. The DNA for the CDR3 is TGTGCCAGCAGCTTAGCGCTCGGTTACAATGAGCAGTTCTTC. It codes for CASSLALGYNEQFF.

This chain connects TRBV6-1 to TRBJ1-6; 8 positions agree with TRBD1. The ends lost 6 bases at V and 5 bases at J; junction bases unmatched: 6. The CDR3 sequence is 15 residues long. The germline V gene encodes CDR1 MNHNS and CDR2 SASEGT. The CDR3: CASRLQGGDNSPLHF. CDR3 nucleotides: TGTGCCAGCAGATTACAGGGGGGAGATAATTCACCCCTCCACTTT.

For the CDR3, the DNA is TGTGCCAGCAGCTCGAGCGGGACTCCCTACAATGAGCAGTTCTTC. This codes for CASSSSGTPYNEQFF. V usage is TRBV7-3 and J usage is TRBJ2-1; 7 bases are a match to TRBD2. J was trimmed by 2 bases and V by 4 bases; bases with no gene match: 5. Germline V CDR1 and CDR2: SGHTA, FQGTGA. The CDR3 has 15 residues.

This chain links TRBV4-3 with TRBJ2-3, with 10 nucleotides matching TRBD2. The trim removed 4 bases at V and 1 base at J, leaving 2 bases unmatched. The germline CDR1 and CDR2 sequences are LGHNA and YSLEER. The CDR3 is made up of 15 amino acids. CDR3 amino acids: CASSLGLAGTDTQYF. The CDR3 region has the DNA TGCGCCAGCAGCCTCGGACTAGCGGGCACAGATACGCAGTATTTT.

This clone showed up just once. The V gene is TRBV6-5, the J gene TRBJ2-7, with TRBD1 matching 7 bases. Germline V lookup: CDR1 MNHEY, CDR2 SVGAGI. The length of the CDR3 is 13 residues. V was pared by 6 bases and J by 2 bases, with 4 bases of the junction left unmatched. Written as DNA, the CDR3 is TGTGCCAGCAGATCAGGGACAGCCTACGAGCAGTACTTC. Translating gives CASRSGTAYEQYF.

V gene TRBV15 combines with J gene TRBJ1-5; 9 bases align to TRBD1. In germline, CDR1 is LNHNV, CDR2 YYDKDF (reference sequence). The junction had 1 base not matched to a gene; V was cut back by 3 bases and J by 4 bases. The CDR3 runs 14 residues. CDR3 sequence reads: CATSRDRGNQPQHF. The CDR3 DNA reads as TGTGCCACCAGCAGGGACAGGGGAAATCAGCCCCAGCATTTT. Combining the CDR3 with reference TRBV15 and TRBJ1-5 gives the whole variable domain DAMVIQNPRYQVTQFGKPVTLSCSQTLNHNVMYWYQQKSSQAPKLLFHYYDKDFNNEADTPDNFQSRRPNTSFCFLDIRSPGLGDTAMYLCATSRDRGNQPQHFGDGTRLSIL.